This paragraph reports one T cell receptor (beta chain). Its target is not known. V lost 3 bases, J lost 4 bases, and 11 bases lay in between. Germline CDR1 SNHLY, CDR2 FYNNEI. This CDR3 comprises 14 residues. These data are taken from a study of beta chain features in type 1 diabetes. Sorted CD4+ subsets: naive, central memory, regulatory, stem cell-like memory (CD45RO/CCR7/CD25/CD127/CD95/CD27 panel). Whole-study results and caveats: Shorter TCRB CDR3s, moderately but significantly so, were found in Type 1 diabetes patients in all four CD4+ subsets. At VDJ recombination sites, type 1 diabetes patients had fewer insertions and more deleted nucleotides. Relative to healthy donors, patients appeared to have naive, central memory and Treg TCRB repertoires that were more similar. Reads derived from cDNA could over-represent cells showing high TCR expression.

Expressed TCRB transcripts were sequenced because the isolated RNA had all been reverse transcribed beforehand. Measured with immunoSEQ multiplex PCR; TCRdb has only the in-frame clones, and not every one. Seen here are 640,000 or so clones, around 15% observed once, and the top ten hold 0.02% to 0.025%. The chain recombines TRBV2 with TRBJ2-3; D is possibly TRBD1 or TRBD2 (5 bases each). The clonotype originates from a man aged 18 to 29 with type 1 diabetes. The sequencing sample was made of naive CD4+ T cells from blood. The CDR3 loop is CASSDWGSPDTQYF. DNA for the CDR3: TGTGCCAGCAGTGATTGGGGGAGTCCAGATACGCAGTATTTT.